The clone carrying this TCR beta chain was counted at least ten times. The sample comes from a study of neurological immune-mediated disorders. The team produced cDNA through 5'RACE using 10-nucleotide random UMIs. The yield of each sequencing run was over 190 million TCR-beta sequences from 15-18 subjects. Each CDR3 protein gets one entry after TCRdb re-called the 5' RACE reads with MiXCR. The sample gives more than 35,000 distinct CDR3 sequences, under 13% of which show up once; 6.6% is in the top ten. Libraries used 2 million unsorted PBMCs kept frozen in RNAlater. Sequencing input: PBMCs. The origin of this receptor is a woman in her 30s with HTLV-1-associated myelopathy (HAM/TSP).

CDR3 region: CASSFSTSGGQETQYF. The CDR3 region has the DNA TGTGCCAGCAGCTTTTCTACTAGCGGGGGGCAAGAGACCCAGTACTTC. The chain combines TRBV5-4 with TRBJ2-5, with 12 nucleotides matching TRBD2. The CDR3 is 16 residues long. V dropped 2 bases and J dropped 2; count of bases not matched to a gene: 4. The V gene's germline CDR1 is SGHNT and CDR2 YYREEE (reference sequence).